This T cell receptor (beta chain) derives from a study of blood T cell repertoires in COVID-19. Study summary: Sources were T cells, B-cell-depleted T cells, or PBMCs; the material itself was cDNA or gDNA.

Germline assignment: CDR1 MNHEY and CDR2 SVGAGI. CDR3 length: 14 amino acids. V was cut by 8 bases and J by 7 bases, with 17 bases left in between. This clone is a singleton in its sample. Produced via immunoSEQ multiplex PCR; TCRdb's table is partial and in-frame only. The table shows around 100,000 clones, with more than 75% occurring only once. The sequence was collected from a woman older than 75 with acute or convalescent COVID-19. The sequenced sample was peripheral blood. The V gene is TRBV6-5, the J gene TRBJ1-4, with a tentative D call TRBD1 (5 bases). Written as DNA, the CDR3 is TGTGCCAGCGGGGGGAAAGGAGGGAGTGAAAAACTGTTTTTT. Translation: CASGGKGGSEKLFF.